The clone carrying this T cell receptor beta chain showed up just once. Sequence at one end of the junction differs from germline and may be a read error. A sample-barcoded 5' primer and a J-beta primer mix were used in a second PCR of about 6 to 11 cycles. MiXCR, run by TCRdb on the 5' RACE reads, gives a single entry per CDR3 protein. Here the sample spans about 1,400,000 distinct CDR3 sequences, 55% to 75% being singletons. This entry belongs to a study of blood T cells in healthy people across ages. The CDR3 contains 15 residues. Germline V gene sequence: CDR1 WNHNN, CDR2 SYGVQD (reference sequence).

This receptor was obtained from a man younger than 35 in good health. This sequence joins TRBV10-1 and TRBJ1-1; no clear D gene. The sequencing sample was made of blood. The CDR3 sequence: CAISETGNLNTEAFF. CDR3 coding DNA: TGTGCCATCAGTGAGACCGGTAACCTTAACACTGAAGCTTTCTTT.